This passage covers 10 T cell receptor beta chains from one sample sequenced in a study of shared clonotypes between healthy human individuals (TCRdb year 2020). CD8 naive samples consisted of CD45RO-negative cells that were positively selected for CCR7, yielding a CD45RA+CCR7+ population without TemRA cells. Libraries were prepared through the immunoSEQ multiplex PCR assay. This immuneACCESS table, as held by TCRdb, lists in-frame sequences with V and J called but not all clones. Of the missing ones, under half trace to an unresolved V gene in checked studies; the others have no known cause. The sample table lists some 740,000 clones, over 90% of them with a count of one. The ten largest make up approximately 25% of the sample. Sequenced input: naive CD8+ T cells sorted from blood. Explained via the paper, the cell subset or site label denotes: CD45RA+CCR7+. The receptor set was obtained from a man aged 30 to 45 in good health.

This clone occurred once. The rearrangement uses TRBV28 and TRBJ1-2, with D hard to call. CDR3 length: 12 amino acids. Germline-derived CDR1 and CDR2 are MDHEN and SYDVKM. The germline V and J ends were trimmed by 5 bases and 4 bases, with 8 bases remaining between them. CDR3 loop: CASSPGGYGYTF. CDR3 nucleotide sequence: TGTGCCAGCAGTCCAGGCGGCTATGGCTACACCTTC.

This rearrangement joins TRBV5-6 to TRBJ2-7; 8 bases agree with TRBD1. There are 13 residues in the CDR3. Germline assignment: CDR1 SGHDT and CDR2 YYEEEE. J was trimmed by 7 bases and V by 4 bases; bases with no gene match: 7. The CDR3: CASSPGQGREQYF. CDR3 nucleotides: TGTGCCAGCAGCCCCGGACAGGGTCGAGAGCAGTACTTC. Using reference TRBV5-6 and TRBJ2-7 for the parts outside the CDR3, the full variable domain is DAGVTQSPTHLIKTRGQQVTLRCSPKSGHDTVSWYQQALGQGPQFIFQYYEEEERQRGNFPDRFSGHQFPNYSSELNVNALLLGDSALYLCASSPGQGREQYFGPGTRLTVT.

V usage is TRBV19 and J usage is TRBJ2-7, with 9 positions matching TRBD1. Trimming at V came to 5 bases and at J to 0 bases, leaving 5 bases not matched to a gene. Germline V gene lookup returns CDR1 LNHDA and CDR2 SQIVND (reference sequence). The CDR3 has 15 amino acids. CDR3 in amino acids: CASSRGQGNSYEQYF. CDR3 sequence (DNA): TGTGCCAGTAGTCGGGGACAGGGAAACTCCTACGAGCAGTACTTC.

This chain joins TRBV15 and TRBJ2-2; possible D gene TRBD1, 5 bases. The germline CDR1 and CDR2 sequences are LNHNV and YYDKDF (reference sequence). This CDR3 contains 16 residues. V was shortened by 3 bases and J by 1 base, with 12 bases between the two germline ends. The CDR3 region is CATSSQTEWNTGELFF. The DNA of the CDR3 is TGTGCCACCAGCAGCCAGACAGAGTGGAACACCGGGGAGCTGTTTTTT.

The gene calls are TRBV7-9 and TRBJ2-1; D is unclear. Germline CDR1 and CDR2: SEHNR and FQNEAQ (reference sequence). V was cut by 5 bases and J by 9 bases, with 14 bases left in between. This CDR3 contains 13 residues. The CDR3 here is CASSHRKPFEQFF. The CDR3 DNA is TGTGCCAGCAGCCACAGAAAACCGTTTGAGCAGTTCTTC.

This chain joins TRBV9 and TRBJ1-5; no definite D call. V lost 4 bases and J lost 2, with 19 bases in between. This CDR3 is 17 amino acids long. CDR1 SGDLS and CDR2 YYNGEE come from the germline V gene. For the CDR3, the DNA is TGTGCCAGCAGCCCTAGCGACCAGTCCGAAGGCAATCAGCCCCAGCATTTT. This translates into CASSPSDQSEGNQPQHF.

This clone was seen just once. The chain uses TRBV2 and TRBJ2-1; 8 nucleotides line up with TRBD1. CDR1 SNHLY and CDR2 FYNNEI come from the germline V gene. This CDR3 contains 18 residues. J gave up 1 base and V 0 bases, and 8 bases lay outside the gene matches. The CDR3 DNA is TGTGCCAGCAGTGAAGCAACCAGGGGGCGCCCATCCTACAATGAGCAGTTCTTC. This translates into CASSEATRGRPSYNEQFF.

V usage is TRBV30 and J usage is TRBJ1-2, with TRBD1 matching 10 bases. CDR1 and CDR2 (germline): GTSNPN, SVGIG (reference sequence). This CDR3 has 15 amino acids. V shed 2 bases and J 4 bases; nucleotides not matched to a gene: 7. CDR3 residues: CAWSFRDRGIYGYTF. In DNA form, the CDR3 reads TGTGCCTGGAGTTTCCGGGACAGGGGTATCTATGGCTACACCTTC.

This clone was picked up one time. The chain combines TRBV28 with TRBJ1-5; D call uncertain. CDR1 and CDR2 from the germline V gene are MDHEN and SYDVKM. The CDR3 is made up of 14 amino acids. V was trimmed by 4 bases and J by 0 bases, leaving 7 bases between them. CDR3 protein: CASSSDTSNQPQHF. For the CDR3, the DNA is TGTGCCAGCAGTTCCGACACTAGCAATCAGCCCCAGCATTTT.

This chain connects TRBV9 to TRBJ2-3, with TRBD2 as a possible D gene (5 bases). CDR1 is SGDLS and CDR2 is YYNGEE in the germline V gene. V lost 2 bases to trimming and J lost 1 base, with 14 bases between them. The CDR3 has 16 residues. As DNA, the CDR3 is TGTGCCAGCAGCGTCGGAGCGGAAGCCCGCACAGATACGCAGTATTTT. Its protein product is CASSVGAEARTDTQYF. The full variable domain, rest sourced from reference TRBV9 and TRBJ2-3, is DSGVTQTPKHLITATGQRVTLRCSPRSGDLSVYWYQQSLDQGLQFLIQYYNGEERAKGNILERFSAQQFPDLHSELNLSSLELGDSALYFCASSVGAEARTDTQYFGPGTRLTVL.